Presented here are 4 T cell receptor beta chains from one specimen sequenced in a study of shared clonotypes between healthy human individuals. Measured with immunoSEQ multiplex PCR; TCRdb has only the in-frame clones, and not every one. The table has roughly 330,000 clones, approximately 74% seen once. Material: memory CD4+ T cells sorted from blood. Subset defined: CD45RA-negative fraction. The receptors come from a man younger than 45 in good health.

This clone has only one observation. CDR3 residues: CASSLTGGGTEAFF. The CDR3 DNA follows: TGTGCCAGCTCACTCACAGGGGGCGGCACTGAAGCTTTCTTT. The chain couples TRBV18 to TRBJ1-1; 9 bases match TRBD1. V dropped 4 bases and J dropped 4; count of bases not matched to a gene: 4. Germline values: CDR1 KGHSH, CDR2 LQKENI. CDR3 length equals 14 residues.

This chain connects TRBV30 to TRBJ2-3; D gene ambiguous. Germline V gene data show CDR1 as GTSNPN and CDR2 as SVGIG (reference sequence). V shed 2 bases and J shed 2 bases, with 2 bases lying between them. This CDR3 region has 11 residues. The CDR3 spells CAWSTTDTQYF. The CDR3 region has the DNA TGTGCCTGGAGTACCACAGATACGCAGTATTTT.

This clone was recorded at least ten times. CDR3 DNA: TGTGCCAGCAGCTTGGGATGGCGGGGCGCGCGGGATGGCTACACCTTC. The encoded protein is CASSLGWRGARDGYTF. The chain joins TRBV5-6 to TRBJ1-2, with D tentatively TRBD1 (5 bases). The germline CDR1 and CDR2 sequences are SGHDT and YYEEEE. The CDR3 sequence is 16 residues long. With 0 bases removed from V and 6 bases from J, the gap between germline ends came to 18 bases.

V is TRBV7-8 and J is TRBJ2-7; D is ambiguous. Trimming stripped 5 bases from V and 8 bases from J, with 19 bases between. This CDR3 region has 14 residues. In germline, CDR1 is SGHVS, CDR2 FQNEAQ. The CDR3 spells CASSPPGTSAQQYF. CDR3 DNA: TGTGCCAGCAGCCCCCCCGGCACGTCCGCCCAGCAGTACTTC.